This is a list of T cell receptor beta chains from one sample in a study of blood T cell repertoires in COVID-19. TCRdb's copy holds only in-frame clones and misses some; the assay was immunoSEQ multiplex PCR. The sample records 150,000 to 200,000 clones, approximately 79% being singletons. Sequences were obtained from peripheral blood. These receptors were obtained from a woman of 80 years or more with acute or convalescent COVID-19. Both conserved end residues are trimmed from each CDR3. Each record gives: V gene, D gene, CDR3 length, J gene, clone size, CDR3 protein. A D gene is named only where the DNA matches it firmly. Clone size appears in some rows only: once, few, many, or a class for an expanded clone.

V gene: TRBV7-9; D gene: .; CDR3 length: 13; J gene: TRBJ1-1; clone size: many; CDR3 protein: ASSAHNSGGAEAF
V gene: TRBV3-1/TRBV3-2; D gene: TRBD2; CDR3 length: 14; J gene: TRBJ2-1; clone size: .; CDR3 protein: ASSQRGGRASNEQF
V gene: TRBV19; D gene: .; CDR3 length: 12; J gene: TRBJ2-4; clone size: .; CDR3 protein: ASLDSPGKNIQY
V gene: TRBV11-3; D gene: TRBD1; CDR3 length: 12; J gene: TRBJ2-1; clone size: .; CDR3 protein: ASSPQTGVNEQF
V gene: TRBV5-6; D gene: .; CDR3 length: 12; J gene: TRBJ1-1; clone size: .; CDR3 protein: ASSPRYRVTEAF
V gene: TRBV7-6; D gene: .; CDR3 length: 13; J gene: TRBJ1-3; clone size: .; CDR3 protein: ASSLGTSSGNTIY
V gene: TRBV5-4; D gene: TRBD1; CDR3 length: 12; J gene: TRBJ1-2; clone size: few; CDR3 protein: ASSPGTANYGYT
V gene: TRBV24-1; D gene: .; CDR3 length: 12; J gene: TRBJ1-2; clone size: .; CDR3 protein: ATSDRTDGYGYT
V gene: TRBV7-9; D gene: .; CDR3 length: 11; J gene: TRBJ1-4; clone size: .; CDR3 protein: ASSFRGGEKLF
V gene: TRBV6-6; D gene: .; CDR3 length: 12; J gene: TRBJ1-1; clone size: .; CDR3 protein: ASRRLDMNTEAF
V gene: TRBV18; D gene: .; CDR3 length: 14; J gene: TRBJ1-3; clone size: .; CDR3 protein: ASSLSGQGSGNTIY
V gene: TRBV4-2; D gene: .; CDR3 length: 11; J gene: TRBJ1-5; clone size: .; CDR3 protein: ASSQDIHQPQH
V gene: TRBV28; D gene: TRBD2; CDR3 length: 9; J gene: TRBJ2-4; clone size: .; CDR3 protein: ASSGGNIQY
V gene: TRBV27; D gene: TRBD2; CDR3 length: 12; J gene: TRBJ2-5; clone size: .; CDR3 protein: ASSYDGRKETQY
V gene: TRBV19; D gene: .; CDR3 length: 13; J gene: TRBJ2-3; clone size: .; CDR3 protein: ASSIAARGTDTQY
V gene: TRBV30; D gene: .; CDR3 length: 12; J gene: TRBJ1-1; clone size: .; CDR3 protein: ACSNLSPGTEAF
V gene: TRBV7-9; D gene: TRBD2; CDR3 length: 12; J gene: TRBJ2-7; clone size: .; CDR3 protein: ASSPGGGSYEQY
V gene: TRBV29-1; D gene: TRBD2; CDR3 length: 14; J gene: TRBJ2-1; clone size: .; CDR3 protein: SVEFWTSGILGEQF
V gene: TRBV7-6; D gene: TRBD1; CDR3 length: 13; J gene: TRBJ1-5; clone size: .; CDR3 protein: ASSLGQGAAQPQH
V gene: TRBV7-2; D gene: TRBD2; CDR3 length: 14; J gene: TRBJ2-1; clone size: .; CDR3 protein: ASSRRTSGIYNEQF
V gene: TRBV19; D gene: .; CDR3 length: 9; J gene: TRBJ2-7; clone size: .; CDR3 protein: ASSTPYEQY
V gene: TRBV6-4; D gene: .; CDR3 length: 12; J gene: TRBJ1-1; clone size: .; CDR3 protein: ASRDTDTNTEAF
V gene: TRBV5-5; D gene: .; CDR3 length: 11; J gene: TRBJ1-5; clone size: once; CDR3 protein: ASRKTDNQPQH
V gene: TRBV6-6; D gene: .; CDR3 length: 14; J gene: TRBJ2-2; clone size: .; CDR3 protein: ASSRQLSFDTGELF
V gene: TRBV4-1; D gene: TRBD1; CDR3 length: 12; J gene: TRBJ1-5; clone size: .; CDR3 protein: ASSGGQGAQPQH
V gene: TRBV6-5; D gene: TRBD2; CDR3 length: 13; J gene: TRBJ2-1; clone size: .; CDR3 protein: ASRFSGGPYNEQF
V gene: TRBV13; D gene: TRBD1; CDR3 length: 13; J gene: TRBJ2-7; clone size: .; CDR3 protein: ASSGTTGGTYEQY
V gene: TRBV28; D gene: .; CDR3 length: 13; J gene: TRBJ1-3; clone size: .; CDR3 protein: ASSLWAVSGNTIY
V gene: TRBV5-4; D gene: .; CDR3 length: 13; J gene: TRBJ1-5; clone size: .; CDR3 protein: ASSLVAGTPQPQH